Listed below are T cell receptor beta chains from one sample, sequenced in a study of T-cell reconstitution after alpha-beta-depleted transplantation in children. MiXCR, applied by TCRdb to the PCR reads, yields one record per CDR3 protein. The data show fewer than 1 million distinct CDR3 sequences, around 15% seen once. Sample: PBMCs, mostly from graft donor cells, taken 360 days after TCRalphabeta/CD19-depleted stem cell transplant. These receptors all stem from a male patient under 18 who had a stem cell transplant for acute lymphoblastic leukemia, so the T cells may come from the graft donor. Each CDR3 is given with its conserved first and last residue. A D gene is named only where the DNA matches it firmly. Not every row has a clone size; where given, it reads once, few, many or a size class.

j_call | d_call | clone_size | v_call | cdr3_aa | cdr3_nt
TRBJ2-1 | - | few | TRBV11-2 | CASSFIIGEQFF | TGTGCCAGCAGCTTTATTATAGGGGAGCAGTTCTTC
TRBJ2-5 | - | - | TRBV5-1 | CASRGEQETQYF | TGCGCCAGCAGAGGGGAGCAAGAGACCCAGTACTTC
TRBJ2-7 | - | few | TRBV5-1 | CASSLQLAVYEQYF | TGCGCCAGCAGCTTGCAACTAGCTGTCTACGAGCAGTACTTC
TRBJ1-2 | - | - | TRBV20-1 | CSARPQSASNYGYTF | TGCAGTGCTAGGCCGCAGTCGGCCTCTAACTATGGCTACACCTTC
TRBJ2-7 | - | - | TRBV21-1 | CASSKRSGATYEQYF | TGTGCCAGCAGCAAAAGATCTGGGGCGACCTACGAGCAGTACTTC
TRBJ1-4 | - | few | TRBV7-3 | CASGGSEKLFF | TGTGCCAGCGGGGGGAGTGAAAAACTGTTTTTT
TRBJ2-3 | - | - | TRBV7-6 | CASSPLGGYTDTQYF | TGTGCCAGCAGCCCATTAGGGGGGTACACAGATACGCAGTATTTT
TRBJ2-3 | TRBD2 | - | TRBV6-1 | CASSPKISGRSGTDTQYF | TGTGCCAGCAGTCCGAAAATCTCCGGGAGGTCGGGCACAGATACGCAGTATTTT
TRBJ2-7 | TRBD2 | few | TRBV5-1 | CASSLPRTSGSAEQYF | TGCGCCAGCAGCTTGCCTCGGACTAGCGGGAGCGCCGAGCAGTACTTC
TRBJ2-1 | TRBD2 | - | TRBV10-3 | CAISEWWEGDNEQFF | TGTGCCATCAGTGAGTGGTGGGAGGGCGACAATGAGCAGTTCTTC
TRBJ1-1 | - | few | TRBV4-1 | CASSLGANVNTEAFF | TGCGCCAGCAGCCTTGGGGCAAATGTGAACACTGAAGCTTTCTTT
TRBJ2-7 | TRBD2 | few | TRBV12-3/TRBV12-4 | CASRLAGGHEQYF | TGTGCCAGCAGGCTAGCGGGAGGGCACGAGCAGTACTTC
TRBJ1-5 | - | - | TRBV12-3/TRBV12-4 | CASTTERGNGIQPQHF | TGTGCCAGCACCACTGAACGGGGGAACGGGATTCAGCCCCAGCATTTT
TRBJ1-3 | TRBD1 | few | TRBV5-1 | CASSGLGTGGNTIYF | TGCGCCAGCAGCGGCCTCGGGACAGGAGGAAACACCATATATTTT
TRBJ2-1 | - | few | TRBV7-9 | CASSLRAAGQFF | TGTGCCAGCAGCTTAAGGGCCGCAGGGCAGTTCTTC
TRBJ1-5 | TRBD1 | once | TRBV12-3/TRBV12-4 | CASSFGTGGAYQPQHF | TGTGCCAGCAGTTTTGGGACAGGGGGCGCTTATCAGCCCCAGCATTTT
TRBJ2-1 | - | many | TRBV7-9 | CASSWSGTHNEQFF | TGTGCCAGCAGCTGGTCCGGGACGCACAATGAGCAGTTCTTC
TRBJ2-1 | TRBD2 | - | TRBV20-1 | CSASPGTSGRGQFF | TGCAGTGCTTCCCCCGGGACTAGCGGGAGGGGGCAGTTCTTC
TRBJ2-5 | TRBD1 | - | TRBV12-3/TRBV12-4 | CASRDRTTETQYF | TGTGCCAGCAGGGACAGGACAACGGAGACCCAGTACTTC
TRBJ1-1 | TRBD1 | - | TRBV25-1 | CASTGTARMNTEAFF | TGTGCCAGTACCGGGACAGCTAGGATGAACACTGAAGCTTTCTTT
TRBJ2-7 | - | few | TRBV20-1 | CSASRGRGAYEQYF | TGCAGTGCTTCCCGGGGCAGGGGCGCCTACGAGCAGTACTTC
TRBJ2-7 | TRBD1 | - | TRBV27 | CASSLLGTGTASYEQYF | TGTGCCAGCAGTTTATTGGGGACGGGGACAGCATCATACGAGCAGTACTTC
TRBJ2-3 | - | few | TRBV7-2 | CASRLRSGRTDTQYF | TGTGCCAGCAGACTTCGATCCGGACGAACAGATACGCAGTATTTT
TRBJ2-7 | - | few | TRBV6-5 | CASSYSKWGRGGEQYF | TGTGCCAGCAGTTACTCCAAGTGGGGAAGGGGCGGAGAGCAGTACTTC
TRBJ2-7 | TRBD2 | many | TRBV2 | CASGGYGRAYEQYF | TGTGCCAGCGGGGGGTACGGGAGGGCCTACGAGCAGTACTTC
TRBJ2-7 | TRBD1 | - | TRBV5-5 | CASSLESNRGEYF | TGTGCCAGCAGCTTGGAATCGAACAGGGGCGAGTACTTC
TRBJ2-1 | TRBD2 | - | TRBV9 | CASSVSVAGVFNEQFF | TGTGCCAGCAGCGTATCCGTAGCGGGTGTTTTTAATGAGCAGTTCTTC
TRBJ1-5 | - | - | TRBV29-1 | CSGRTGYVNQPQHF | TGCAGCGGGAGAACAGGGTATGTCAATCAGCCCCAGCATTTT
TRBJ2-1 | - | - | TRBV11-1 | CASSPRGDADYGYNEQFF | TGTGCCAGCAGCCCTAGAGGTGACGCGGACTACGGGTACAATGAGCAGTTCTTC
TRBJ1-1 | TRBD1 | few | TRBV27 | CASSLSHRGDEAFF | TGTGCCAGCAGTTTATCCCACAGGGGAGATGAAGCTTTCTTT
TRBJ2-3 | TRBD2 | - | TRBV18 | CASSRGLAGFTDTQYF | TGTGCCAGCTCCCGAGGACTAGCGGGATTCACAGATACGCAGTATTTT
TRBJ2-7 | TRBD2 | many | TRBV20-1 | CSARDIGLAGGGSYEQYF | TGCAGTGCTAGAGATATCGGGCTAGCGGGAGGAGGGTCCTACGAGCAGTACTTC
TRBJ2-3 | - | many | TRBV6-5 | CASRSRALTDTQYF | TGTGCCAGCAGATCCAGGGCACTCACAGATACGCAGTATTTT
TRBJ2-1 | - | - | TRBV6-5 | CASSSLMGIRAGRFF | TGTGCCAGCAGTTCCCTAATGGGTATTAGGGCGGGCAGGTTCTTC
TRBJ2-1 | TRBD1 | - | TRBV10-1 | CASSESNLGDSSSYNEQFF | TGCGCCAGCAGTGAGTCGAACTTAGGGGACAGTAGCTCCTACAATGAGCAGTTCTTC
TRBJ2-5 | TRBD2 | - | TRBV5-4 | CASSLVVLAGAQETQYF | TGTGCCAGCAGCTTGGTTGTCCTAGCGGGGGCCCAAGAGACCCAGTACTTC
TRBJ1-1 | - | - | TRBV27 | CASSFLPENTEAFF | TGTGCCAGCAGTTTTCTTCCAGAAAACACTGAAGCTTTCTTT
TRBJ2-7 | - | many | TRBV7-9 | CASVNWQSYEQYF | TGTGCCAGCGTTAATTGGCAGAGCTACGAGCAGTACTTC
TRBJ1-2 | TRBD1 | - | TRBV12-3/TRBV12-4 | CASSPTGKGYTF | TGTGCCAGCAGCCCGACAGGGAAAGGCTACACCTTC
TRBJ2-7 | - | - | TRBV5-6 | CASSFDSHTYEQYF | TGTGCCAGCAGCTTCGACAGTCACACCTACGAGCAGTACTTC
TRBJ1-2 | - | many | TRBV12-3/TRBV12-4 | CASSLLVEYGYTF | TGTGCCAGCAGTTTGCTAGTAGAATATGGCTACACCTTC
TRBJ2-6 | - | many | TRBV6-5 | CASSYGAGSSSGANVLTF | TGTGCCAGCAGTTACGGCGCCGGGTCGAGCTCTGGGGCCAACGTCCTGACTTTC
TRBJ1-1 | - | - | TRBV29-1 | CSVLVAWLTEAFF | TGCAGCGTTTTGGTTGCCTGGCTCACTGAAGCTTTCTTT
TRBJ2-7 | TRBD2 | few | TRBV7-9 | CASSLLGGSPNEQYF | TGTGCCAGCAGCTTACTGGGCGGGAGTCCCAACGAGCAGTACTTC
TRBJ2-7 | - | few | TRBV5-1 | CASSRRGVGAYEQYF | TGCGCCAGCAGCCGCAGGGGAGTAGGGGCATACGAGCAGTACTTC
TRBJ1-5 | TRBD1 | few | TRBV4-2 | CASSPRDRSSETQHF | TGTGCCAGCAGCCCACGGGACAGGTCTTCTGAGACCCAGCATTTT
TRBJ2-7 | TRBD2 | many | TRBV20-1 | CSAPGGSYEQYF | TGCAGTGCTCCGGGGGGCTCCTACGAGCAGTACTTC
TRBJ2-7 | - | few | TRBV24-1 | CATSAPGRHSYEQYF | TGTGCCACCAGTGCACCGGGACGTCACTCCTACGAGCAGTACTTC
TRBJ2-7 | - | - | TRBV13 | CASSYRSVAGDSSYEQYF | TGTGCCAGCAGCTATAGGTCGGTGGCAGGGGATTCATCCTACGAGCAGTACTTC
TRBJ2-3 | TRBD2 | few | TRBV11-2 | CASSVAGGYTDTQYF | TGTGCCAGCAGCGTAGCGGGAGGCTACACAGATACGCAGTATTTT
TRBJ2-7 | TRBD1 | - | TRBV27 | CASSFLGTGGEQYF | TGTGCCAGCAGTTTTCTAGGGACAGGGGGGGAGCAGTACTTC
TRBJ2-3 | TRBD2 | few | TRBV12-3/TRBV12-4 | CASGQLAGVSTDTQYF | TGTGCCAGCGGACAACTAGCGGGAGTAAGCACAGATACGCAGTATTTT
TRBJ2-7 | - | few | TRBV20-1 | CSARGWLPYEQYF | TGCAGTGCTAGAGGGTGGTTACCCTACGAGCAGTACTTC
TRBJ2-5 | - | few | TRBV12-3/TRBV12-4 | CASSSLARGAETQYF | TGTGCCAGCAGTTCCTTAGCCCGAGGGGCCGAGACCCAGTACTTC
TRBJ2-7 | - | - | TRBV7-9 | CASSLGLETYEQYF | TGTGCCAGCAGCTTAGGGCTAGAGACCTACGAGCAGTACTTC
TRBJ1-1 | TRBD1 | - | TRBV12-3/TRBV12-4 | CASSTWTGPLNTEAFF | TGTGCCAGCAGTACCTGGACAGGCCCGCTGAACACTGAAGCTTTCTTT